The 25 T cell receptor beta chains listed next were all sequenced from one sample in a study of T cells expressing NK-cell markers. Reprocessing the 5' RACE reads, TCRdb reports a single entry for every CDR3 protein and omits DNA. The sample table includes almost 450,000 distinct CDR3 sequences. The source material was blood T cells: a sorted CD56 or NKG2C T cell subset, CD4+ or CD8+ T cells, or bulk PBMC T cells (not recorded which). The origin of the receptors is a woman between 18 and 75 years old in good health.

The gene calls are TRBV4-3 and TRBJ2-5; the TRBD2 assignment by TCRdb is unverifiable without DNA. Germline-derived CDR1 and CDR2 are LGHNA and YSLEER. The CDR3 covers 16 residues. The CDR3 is CASSRRLDGGQETQYF.

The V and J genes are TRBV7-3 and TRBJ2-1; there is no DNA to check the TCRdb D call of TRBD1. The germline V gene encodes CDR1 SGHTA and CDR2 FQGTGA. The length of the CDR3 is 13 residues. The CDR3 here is CASSATPGGEQFF.

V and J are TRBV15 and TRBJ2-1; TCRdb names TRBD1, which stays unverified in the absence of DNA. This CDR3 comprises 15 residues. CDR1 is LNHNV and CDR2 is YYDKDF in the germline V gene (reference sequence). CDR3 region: CATSRRGQGDNEQFF.

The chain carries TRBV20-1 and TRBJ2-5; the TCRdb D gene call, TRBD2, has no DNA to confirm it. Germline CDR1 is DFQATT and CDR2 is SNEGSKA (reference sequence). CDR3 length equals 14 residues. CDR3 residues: CSARSSGRTETQYF.

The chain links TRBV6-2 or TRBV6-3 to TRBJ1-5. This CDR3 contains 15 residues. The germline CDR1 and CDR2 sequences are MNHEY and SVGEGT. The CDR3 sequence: CASSYEAGNNQPQHF.

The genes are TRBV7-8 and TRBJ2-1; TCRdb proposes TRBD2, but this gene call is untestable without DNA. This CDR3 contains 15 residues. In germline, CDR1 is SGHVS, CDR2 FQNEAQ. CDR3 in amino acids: CASSSLAGGRNEQFF. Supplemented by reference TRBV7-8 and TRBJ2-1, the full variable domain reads GAGVSQSPRYKVAKRGQDVALRCDPISGHVSLFWYQQALGQGPEFLTYFQNEAQLDKSGLPSDRFFAERPEGSVSTLKIQRTQQEDSAVYLCASSSLAGGRNEQFFGPGTRLTVL.

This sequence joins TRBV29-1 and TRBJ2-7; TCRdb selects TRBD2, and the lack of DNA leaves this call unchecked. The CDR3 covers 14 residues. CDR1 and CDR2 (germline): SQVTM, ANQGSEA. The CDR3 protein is CSVGEAYFVYEQYF.

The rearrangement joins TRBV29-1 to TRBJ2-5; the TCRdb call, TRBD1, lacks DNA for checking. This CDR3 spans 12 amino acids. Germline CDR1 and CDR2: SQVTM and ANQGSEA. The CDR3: CSVDRVEGTQYF.

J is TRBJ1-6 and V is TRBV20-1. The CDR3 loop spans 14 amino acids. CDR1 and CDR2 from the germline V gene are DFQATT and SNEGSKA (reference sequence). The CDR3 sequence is CSAREGRDNSPLHF.

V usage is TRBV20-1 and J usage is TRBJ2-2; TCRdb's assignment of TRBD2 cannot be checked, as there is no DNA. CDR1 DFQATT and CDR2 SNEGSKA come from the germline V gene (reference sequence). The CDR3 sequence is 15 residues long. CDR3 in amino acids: CSARDLASGNGELFF.

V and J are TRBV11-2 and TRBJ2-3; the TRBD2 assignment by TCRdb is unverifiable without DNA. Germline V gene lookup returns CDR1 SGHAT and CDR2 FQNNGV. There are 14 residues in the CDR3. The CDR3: CASSLGREPDTQYF. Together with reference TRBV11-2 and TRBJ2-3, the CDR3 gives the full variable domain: EAGVAQSPRYKIIEKRQSVAFWCNPISGHATLYWYQQILGQGPKLLIQFQNNGVVDDSQLPKDRFSAERLKGVDSTLKIQPAKLEDSAVYLCASSLGREPDTQYFGPGTRLTVL.

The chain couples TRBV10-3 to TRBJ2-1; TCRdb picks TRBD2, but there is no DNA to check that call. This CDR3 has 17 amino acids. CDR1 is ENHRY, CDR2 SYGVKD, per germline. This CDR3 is CAIWGGLAGGFGDEQFF.

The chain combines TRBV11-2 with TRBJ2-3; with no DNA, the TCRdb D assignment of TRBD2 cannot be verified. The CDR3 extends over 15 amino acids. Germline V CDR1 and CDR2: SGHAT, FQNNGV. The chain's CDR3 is CASSLAPGTYDTQYF.

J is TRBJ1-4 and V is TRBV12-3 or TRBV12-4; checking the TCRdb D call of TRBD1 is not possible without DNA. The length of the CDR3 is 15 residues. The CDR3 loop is CASSTQGARGEKLFF.

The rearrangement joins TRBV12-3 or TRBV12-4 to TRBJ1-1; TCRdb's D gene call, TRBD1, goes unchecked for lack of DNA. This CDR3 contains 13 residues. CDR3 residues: CAIPNRGATEAFF.

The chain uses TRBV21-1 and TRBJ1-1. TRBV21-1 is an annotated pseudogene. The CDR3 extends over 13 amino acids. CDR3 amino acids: CASSKEVKSEAFF.

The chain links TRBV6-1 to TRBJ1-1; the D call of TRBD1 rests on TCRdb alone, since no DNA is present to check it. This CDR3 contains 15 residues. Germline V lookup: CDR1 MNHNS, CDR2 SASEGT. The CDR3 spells CASSPTGGGNTEAFF.

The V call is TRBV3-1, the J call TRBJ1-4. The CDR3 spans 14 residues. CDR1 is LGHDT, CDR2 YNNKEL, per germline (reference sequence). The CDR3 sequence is CASSQGKMGEKLFF.

The CDR3 is CASSLNYNYGYTF. J is TRBJ1-2 and V is TRBV5-6. Germline assignment: CDR1 SGHDT and CDR2 YYEEEE. This CDR3 comprises 13 residues.

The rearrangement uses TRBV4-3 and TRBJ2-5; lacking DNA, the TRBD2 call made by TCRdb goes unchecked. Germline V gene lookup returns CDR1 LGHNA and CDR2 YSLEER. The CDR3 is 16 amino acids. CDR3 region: CASSQEPAGSQETQYF.

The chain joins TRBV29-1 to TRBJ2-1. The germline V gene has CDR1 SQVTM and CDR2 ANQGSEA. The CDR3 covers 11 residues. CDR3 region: CSIGTDLKQFF.

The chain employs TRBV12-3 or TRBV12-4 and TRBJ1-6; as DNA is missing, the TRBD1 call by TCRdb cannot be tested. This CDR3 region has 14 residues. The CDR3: CASSLGTENSPLHF.

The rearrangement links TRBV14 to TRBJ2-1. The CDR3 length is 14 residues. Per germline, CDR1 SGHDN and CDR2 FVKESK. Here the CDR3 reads CASSSGYLQNEQFF. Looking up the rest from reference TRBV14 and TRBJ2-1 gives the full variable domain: EAGVTQFPSHSVIEKGQTVTLRCDPISGHDNLYWYRRVMGKEIKFLLHFVKESKQDESGMPNNRFLAERTGGTYSTLKVQPAELEDSGVYFCASSSGYLQNEQFFGPGTRLTVL.

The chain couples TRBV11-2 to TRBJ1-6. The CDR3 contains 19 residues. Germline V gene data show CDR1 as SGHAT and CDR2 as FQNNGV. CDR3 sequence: CASSLNGPRLSSYNSPLHF.

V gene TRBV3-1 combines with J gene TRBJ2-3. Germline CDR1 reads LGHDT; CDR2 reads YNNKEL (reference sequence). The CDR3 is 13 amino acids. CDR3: CASSQGPPDTQYF.